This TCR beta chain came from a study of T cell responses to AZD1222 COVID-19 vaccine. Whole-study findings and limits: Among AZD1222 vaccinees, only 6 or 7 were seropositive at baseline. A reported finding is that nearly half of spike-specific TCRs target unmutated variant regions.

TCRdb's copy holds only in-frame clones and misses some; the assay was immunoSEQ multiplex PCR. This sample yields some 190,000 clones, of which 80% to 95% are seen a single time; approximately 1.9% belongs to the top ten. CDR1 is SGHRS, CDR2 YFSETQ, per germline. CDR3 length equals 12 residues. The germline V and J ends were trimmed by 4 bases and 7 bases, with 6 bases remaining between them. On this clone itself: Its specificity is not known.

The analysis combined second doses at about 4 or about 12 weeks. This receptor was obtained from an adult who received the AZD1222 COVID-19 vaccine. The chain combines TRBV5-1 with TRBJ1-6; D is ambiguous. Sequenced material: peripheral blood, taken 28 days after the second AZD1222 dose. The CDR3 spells CASSIPNSPLHF. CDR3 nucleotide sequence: TGCGCCAGCAGCATCCCCAATTCACCCCTCCACTTT.